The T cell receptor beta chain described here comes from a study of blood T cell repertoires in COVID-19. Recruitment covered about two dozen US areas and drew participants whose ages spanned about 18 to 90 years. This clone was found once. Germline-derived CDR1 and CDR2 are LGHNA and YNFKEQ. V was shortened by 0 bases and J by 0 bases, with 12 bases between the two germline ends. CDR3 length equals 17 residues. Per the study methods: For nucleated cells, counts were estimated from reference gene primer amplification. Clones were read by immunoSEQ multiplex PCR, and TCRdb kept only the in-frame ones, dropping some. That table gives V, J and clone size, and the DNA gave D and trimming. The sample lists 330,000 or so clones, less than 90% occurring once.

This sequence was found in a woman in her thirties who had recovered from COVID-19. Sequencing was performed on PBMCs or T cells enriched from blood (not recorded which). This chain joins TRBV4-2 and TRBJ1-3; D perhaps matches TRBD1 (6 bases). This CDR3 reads CASSQEFRTDSGNTIYF. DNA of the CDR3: TGTGCCAGCAGCCAAGAATTTAGGACAGACTCTGGAAACACCATATATTTT.